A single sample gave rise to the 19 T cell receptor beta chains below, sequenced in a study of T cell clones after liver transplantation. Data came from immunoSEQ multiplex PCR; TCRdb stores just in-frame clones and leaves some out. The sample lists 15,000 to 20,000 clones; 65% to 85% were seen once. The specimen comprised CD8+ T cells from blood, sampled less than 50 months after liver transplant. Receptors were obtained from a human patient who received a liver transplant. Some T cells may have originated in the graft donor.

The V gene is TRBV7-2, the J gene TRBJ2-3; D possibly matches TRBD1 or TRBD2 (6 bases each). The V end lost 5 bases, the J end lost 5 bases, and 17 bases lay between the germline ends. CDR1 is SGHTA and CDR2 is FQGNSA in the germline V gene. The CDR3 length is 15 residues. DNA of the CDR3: TGTGCCAGCAGCCCCGGAGGGGGGAGTTTAGATACGCAGTATTTT. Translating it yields CASSPGGGSLDTQYF.

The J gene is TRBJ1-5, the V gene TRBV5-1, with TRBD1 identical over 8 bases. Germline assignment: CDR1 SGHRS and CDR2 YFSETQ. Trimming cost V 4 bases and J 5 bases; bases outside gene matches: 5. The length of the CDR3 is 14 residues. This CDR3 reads CASSIGQGDQPQHF. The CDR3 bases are TGCGCCAGCAGCATAGGACAGGGAGATCAGCCCCAGCATTTT.

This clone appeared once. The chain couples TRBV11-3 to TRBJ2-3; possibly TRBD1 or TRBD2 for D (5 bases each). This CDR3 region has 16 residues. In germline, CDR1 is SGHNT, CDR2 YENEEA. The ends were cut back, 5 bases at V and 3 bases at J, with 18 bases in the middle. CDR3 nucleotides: TGTGCCAGCAGCGCCCCCGGGGACCCTGGGACAGATACGCAGTATTTT. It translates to CASSAPGDPGTDTQYF.

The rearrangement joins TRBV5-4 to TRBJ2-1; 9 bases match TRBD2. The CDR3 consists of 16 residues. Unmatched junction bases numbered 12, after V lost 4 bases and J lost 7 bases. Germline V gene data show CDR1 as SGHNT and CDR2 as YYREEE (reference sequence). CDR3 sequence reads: CASSPRGSGRPNEQFF. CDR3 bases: TGTGCCAGCAGCCCCAGGGGTAGCGGGAGACCAAATGAGCAGTTCTTC.

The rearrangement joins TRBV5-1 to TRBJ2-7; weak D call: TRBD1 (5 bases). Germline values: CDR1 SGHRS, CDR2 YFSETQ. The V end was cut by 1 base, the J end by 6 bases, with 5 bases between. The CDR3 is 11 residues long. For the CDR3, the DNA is TGCGCCAGCAGCTTGACAGGCGAGCAGTACTTC. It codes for CASSLTGEQYF. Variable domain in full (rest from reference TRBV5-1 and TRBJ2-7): KAGVTQTPRYLIKTRGQQVTLSCSPISGHRSVSWYQQTPGQGLQFLFEYFSETQRNKGNFPGRFSGRQFSNSRSEMNVSTLELGDSALYLCASSLTGEQYFGPGTRLTVT.

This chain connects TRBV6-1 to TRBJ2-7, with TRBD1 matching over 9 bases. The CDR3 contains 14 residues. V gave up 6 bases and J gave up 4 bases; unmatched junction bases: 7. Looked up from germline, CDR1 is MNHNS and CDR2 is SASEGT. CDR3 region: CASSPGTGKYEQYF. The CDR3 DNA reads TGTGCCAGCAGCCCCGGGACAGGGAAGTACGAGCAGTACTTC.

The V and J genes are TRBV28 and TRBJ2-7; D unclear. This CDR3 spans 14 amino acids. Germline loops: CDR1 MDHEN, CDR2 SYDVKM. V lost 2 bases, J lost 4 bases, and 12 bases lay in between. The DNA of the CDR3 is TGTGCCAGCAGTTTACAATCTAACAAGTACGAGCAGTACTTC. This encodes CASSLQSNKYEQYF.

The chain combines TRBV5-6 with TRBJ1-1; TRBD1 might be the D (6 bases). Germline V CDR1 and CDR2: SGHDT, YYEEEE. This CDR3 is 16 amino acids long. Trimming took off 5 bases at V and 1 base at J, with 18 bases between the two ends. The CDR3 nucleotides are TGTGCCAGCAGTCCCGGACAGTTTAGTTGGAACACTGAAGCTTTCTTT. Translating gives CASSPGQFSWNTEAFF.

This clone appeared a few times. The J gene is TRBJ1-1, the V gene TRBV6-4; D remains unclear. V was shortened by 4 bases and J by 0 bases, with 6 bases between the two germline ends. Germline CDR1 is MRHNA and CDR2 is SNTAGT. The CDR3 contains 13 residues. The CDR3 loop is CASSVWVNTEAFF. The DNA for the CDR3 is TGTGCCAGCAGTGTCTGGGTGAACACTGAAGCTTTCTTT.

Written as DNA, the CDR3 is TGTGCCATCAGTGAAAGGGGAGCGGGATCCTACGAGCAGTACTTC. Translated: CAISERGAGSYEQYF. The chain has TRBV10-3 and TRBJ2-7, with 7 bases aligning to TRBD2. J was trimmed by 1 base and V by 3 bases; bases with no gene match: 6. The CDR3 extends over 15 amino acids. Germline loops: CDR1 ENHRY, CDR2 SYGVKD.

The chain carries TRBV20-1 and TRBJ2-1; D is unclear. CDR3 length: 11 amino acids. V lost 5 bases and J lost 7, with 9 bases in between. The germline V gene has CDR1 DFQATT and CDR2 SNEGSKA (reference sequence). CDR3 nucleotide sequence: TGCAGTGCTGCAAACCAAAATGAGCAGTTCTTC. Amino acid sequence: CSAANQNEQFF.

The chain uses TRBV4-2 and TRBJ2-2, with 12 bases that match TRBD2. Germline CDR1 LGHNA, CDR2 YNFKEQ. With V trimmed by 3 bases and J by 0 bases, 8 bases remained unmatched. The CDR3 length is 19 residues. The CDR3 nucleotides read TGTGCCAGCAGCCACCCCGCTAGCGGGAGGGTCGCGAACACCGGGGAGCTGTTTTTT. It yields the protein CASSHPASGRVANTGELFF.

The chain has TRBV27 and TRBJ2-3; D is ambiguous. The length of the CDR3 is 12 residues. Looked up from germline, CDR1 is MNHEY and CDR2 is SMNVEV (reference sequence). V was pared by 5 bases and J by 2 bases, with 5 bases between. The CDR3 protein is CASSISTDTQYF. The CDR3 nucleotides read TGTGCCAGCAGTATCTCCACAGATACGCAGTATTTT.

The DNA of the CDR3 is TGTGCCAGCAGCCGACAAAGTCGGGCCAACGTCCTGACTTTC. It specifies CASSRQSRANVLTF. The chain links TRBV7-2 to TRBJ2-6; D call uncertain. Trimming took 5 bases from V and 5 from J, leaving 10 bases between them. The CDR3 spans 14 residues. Germline CDR1 SGHTA, CDR2 FQGNSA.

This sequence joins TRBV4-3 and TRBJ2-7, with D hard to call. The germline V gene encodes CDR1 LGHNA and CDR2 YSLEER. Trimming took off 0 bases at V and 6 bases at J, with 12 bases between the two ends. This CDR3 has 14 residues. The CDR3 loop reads CASSQDPDVSEQYF. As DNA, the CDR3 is TGCGCCAGCAGCCAAGATCCCGATGTGAGCGAGCAGTACTTC.

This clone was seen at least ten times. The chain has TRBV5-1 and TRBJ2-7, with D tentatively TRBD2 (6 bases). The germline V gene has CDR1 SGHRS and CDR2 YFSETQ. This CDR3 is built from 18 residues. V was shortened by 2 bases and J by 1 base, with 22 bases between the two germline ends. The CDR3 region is CASSFSPIAEEVSYEQYF. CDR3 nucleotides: TGCGCCAGCAGCTTTTCCCCGATAGCGGAGGAAGTATCCTACGAGCAGTACTTC.

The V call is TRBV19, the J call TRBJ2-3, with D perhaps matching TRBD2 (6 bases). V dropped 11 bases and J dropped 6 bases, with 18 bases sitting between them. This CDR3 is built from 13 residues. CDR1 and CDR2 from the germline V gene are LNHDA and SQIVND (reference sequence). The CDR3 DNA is TGTGCCTGTGGAGGGGACTTTTCGGATACGCAGTATTTT. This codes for CACGGDFSDTQYF.

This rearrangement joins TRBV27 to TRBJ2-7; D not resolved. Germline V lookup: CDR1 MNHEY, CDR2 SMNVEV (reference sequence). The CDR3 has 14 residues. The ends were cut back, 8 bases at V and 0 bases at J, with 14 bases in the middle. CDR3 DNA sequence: TGTGCCAGCGGGCCCCGGGTCAACTCCTACGAGCAGTACTTC. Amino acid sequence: CASGPRVNSYEQYF.

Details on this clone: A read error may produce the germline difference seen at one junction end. CDR3 coding DNA: TGCGCCAGCAGCCAAGCGGGACAGGGCGAGCGGTACTTC. This codes for CASSQAGQGERYF. J is TRBJ2-7 and V is TRBV4-1; 9 bases map to TRBD1. Germline-derived CDR1 and CDR2 are MGHRA and YSYEKL. The CDR3 loop spans 13 amino acids.